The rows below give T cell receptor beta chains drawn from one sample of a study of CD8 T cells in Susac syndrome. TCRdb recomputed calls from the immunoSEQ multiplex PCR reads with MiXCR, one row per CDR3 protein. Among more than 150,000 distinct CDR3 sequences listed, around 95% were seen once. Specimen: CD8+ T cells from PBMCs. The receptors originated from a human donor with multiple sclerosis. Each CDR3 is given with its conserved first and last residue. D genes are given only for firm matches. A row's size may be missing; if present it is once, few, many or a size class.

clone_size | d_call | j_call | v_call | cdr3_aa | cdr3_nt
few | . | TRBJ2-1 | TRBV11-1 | CASSLQESSYNEQFF | TGTGCCAGCAGCTTACAGGAGAGCTCCTACAATGAGCAGTTCTTC
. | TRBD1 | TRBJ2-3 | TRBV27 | CASSLRQGVWADTQYF | TGTGCCAGCAGTTTACGACAGGGAGTGTGGGCAGATACGCAGTATTTT
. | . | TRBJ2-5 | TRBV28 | CASTGAGEETQYF | TGTGCCAGCACAGGGGCGGGGGAAGAGACCCAGTACTTC
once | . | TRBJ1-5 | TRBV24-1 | CATSEGTGDQPQHF | TGTGCCACCAGTGAAGGGACCGGTGATCAGCCCCAGCATTTT
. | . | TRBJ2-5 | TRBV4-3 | CASSRTPGVMETQYF | TGCGCCAGCAGCCGGACCCCGGGGGTGATGGAGACCCAGTACTTC
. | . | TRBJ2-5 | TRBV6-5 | CASRLFSLQETQYF | TGTGCCAGCAGGTTGTTCTCGCTACAAGAGACCCAGTACTTC
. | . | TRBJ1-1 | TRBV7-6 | CASSPLKGNTEAFF | TGTGCCAGCAGCCCCCTGAAAGGGAACACTGAAGCTTTCTTT
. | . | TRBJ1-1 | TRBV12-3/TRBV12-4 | CASSSPRGSSTEAFF | TGTGCCAGCAGTTCCCCTAGGGGTTCGAGCACTGAAGCTTTCTTT
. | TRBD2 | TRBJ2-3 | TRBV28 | CASSTSGEGSTQYF | TGTGCCAGCAGTACTAGTGGGGAGGGAAGTACGCAGTATTTT
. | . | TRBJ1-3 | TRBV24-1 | CATSDLGDNSGNTIYF | TGTGCCACCAGTGATTTGGGCGACAACTCTGGAAACACCATATATTTT
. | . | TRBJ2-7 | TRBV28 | CASSFSIREQYF | TGTGCCAGCAGTTTCTCGATACGGGAGCAGTACTTC
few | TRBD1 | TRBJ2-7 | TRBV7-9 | CASRTGGYEQYF | TGTGCCAGCCGGACAGGGGGCTACGAGCAGTACTTC
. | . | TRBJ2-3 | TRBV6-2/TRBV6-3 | CASSYEQRVTDPQYF | TGTGCCAGCAGTTACGAGCAGAGGGTGACGGATCCGCAGTATTTT
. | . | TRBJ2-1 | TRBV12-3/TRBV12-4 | CASSKGVEQFF | TGTGCCAGCAGTAAGGGGGTCGAGCAGTTCTTC
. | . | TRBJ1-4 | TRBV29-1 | CSVGAGEKLFF | TGCAGCGTCGGGGCTGGGGAAAAACTGTTTTTT